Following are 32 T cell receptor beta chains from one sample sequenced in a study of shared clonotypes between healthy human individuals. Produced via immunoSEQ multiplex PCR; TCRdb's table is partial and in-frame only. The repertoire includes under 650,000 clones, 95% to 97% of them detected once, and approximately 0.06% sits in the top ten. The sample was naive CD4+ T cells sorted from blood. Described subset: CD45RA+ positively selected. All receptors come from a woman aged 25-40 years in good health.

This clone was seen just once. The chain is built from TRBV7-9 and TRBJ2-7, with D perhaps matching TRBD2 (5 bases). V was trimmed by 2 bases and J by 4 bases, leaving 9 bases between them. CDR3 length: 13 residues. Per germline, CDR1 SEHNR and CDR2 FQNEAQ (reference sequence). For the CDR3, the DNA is TGTGCCAGCAGCTTAATCCGGGGTTACGAGCAGTACTTC. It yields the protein CASSLIRGYEQYF.

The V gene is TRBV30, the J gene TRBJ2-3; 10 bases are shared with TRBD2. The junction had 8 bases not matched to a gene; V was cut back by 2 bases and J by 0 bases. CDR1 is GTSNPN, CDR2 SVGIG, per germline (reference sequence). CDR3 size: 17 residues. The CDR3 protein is CAWSPLAGEDSTDTQYF. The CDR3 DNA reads TGTGCCTGGAGTCCTCTAGCGGGAGAGGATAGCACAGATACGCAGTATTTT.

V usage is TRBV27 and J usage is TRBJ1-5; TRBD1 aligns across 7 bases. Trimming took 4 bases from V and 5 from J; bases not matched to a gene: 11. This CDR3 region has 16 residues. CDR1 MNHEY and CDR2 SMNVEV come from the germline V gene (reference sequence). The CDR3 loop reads CASSSLSMRGHQPQHF. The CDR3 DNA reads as TGTGCCAGCAGTTCCCTCTCCATGAGGGGGCATCAGCCCCAGCATTTT.

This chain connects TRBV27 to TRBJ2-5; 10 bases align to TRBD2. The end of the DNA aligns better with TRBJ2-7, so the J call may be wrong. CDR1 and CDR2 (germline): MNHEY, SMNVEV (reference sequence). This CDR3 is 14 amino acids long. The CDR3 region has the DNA TGTGCCAGCATGCCGGGACTAGCGTTCCGCGAGCAGTACTTC. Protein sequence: CASMPGLAFREQYF.

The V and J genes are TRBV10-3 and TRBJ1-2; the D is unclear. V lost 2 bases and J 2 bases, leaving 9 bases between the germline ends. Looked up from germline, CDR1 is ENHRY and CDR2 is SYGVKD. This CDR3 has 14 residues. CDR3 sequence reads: CAISETEVNYGYTF. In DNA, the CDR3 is TGTGCCATCAGTGAGACAGAGGTGAACTATGGCTACACCTTC.

CDR3 protein: CASSKKRLAEPNEQFF. In DNA form, the CDR3 reads TGTGCCAGCAGCAAGAAACGTCTAGCGGAGCCCAATGAGCAGTTCTTC. The chain employs TRBV21-1 and TRBJ2-1; the table calls TRBD2, which could not be checked here. TRBV21-1 is classified as a pseudogene. The CDR3 consists of 16 residues.

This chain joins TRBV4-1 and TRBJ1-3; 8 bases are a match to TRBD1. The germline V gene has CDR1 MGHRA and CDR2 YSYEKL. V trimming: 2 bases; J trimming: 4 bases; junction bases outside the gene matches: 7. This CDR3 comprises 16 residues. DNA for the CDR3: TGCGCCAGCAGCCAACCGGGACAGGTATCCGGAAACACCATATATTTT. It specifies CASSQPGQVSGNTIYF.

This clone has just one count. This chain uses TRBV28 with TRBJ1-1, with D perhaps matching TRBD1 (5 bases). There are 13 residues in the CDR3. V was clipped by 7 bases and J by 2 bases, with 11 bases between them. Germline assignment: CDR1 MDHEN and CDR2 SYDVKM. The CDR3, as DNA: TGTGCCAGCACTTACGGGACCAACACTGAAGCTTTCTTT. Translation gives CASTYGTNTEAFF.

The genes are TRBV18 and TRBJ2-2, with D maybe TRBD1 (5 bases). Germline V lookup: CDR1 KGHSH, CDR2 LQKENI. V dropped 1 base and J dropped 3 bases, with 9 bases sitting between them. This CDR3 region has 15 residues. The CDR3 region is CASSPRSTDTGELFF. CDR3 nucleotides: TGTGCCAGCTCACCACGGTCGACAGACACCGGGGAGCTGTTTTTT. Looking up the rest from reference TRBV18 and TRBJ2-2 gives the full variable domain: NAGVMQNPRHLVRRRGQEARLRCSPMKGHSHVYWYRQLPEEGLKFMVYLQKENIIDESGMPKERFSAEFPKEGPSILRIQQVVRGDSAAYFCASSPRSTDTGELFFGEGSRLTVL.

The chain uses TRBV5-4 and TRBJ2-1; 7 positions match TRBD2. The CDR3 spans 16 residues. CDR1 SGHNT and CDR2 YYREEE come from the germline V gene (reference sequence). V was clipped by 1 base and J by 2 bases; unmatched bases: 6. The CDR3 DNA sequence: TGTGCCAGCAGCTTGAACGGTCTAGCGGCCTACAATGAGCAGTTCTTC. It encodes CASSLNGLAAYNEQFF.

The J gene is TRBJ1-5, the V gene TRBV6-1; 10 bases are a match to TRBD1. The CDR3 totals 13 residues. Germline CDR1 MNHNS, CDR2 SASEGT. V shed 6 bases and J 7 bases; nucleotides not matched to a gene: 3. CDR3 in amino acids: CASRRTGGQPQHF. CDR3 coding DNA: TGTGCCAGCAGACGGACAGGGGGGCAGCCCCAGCATTTT.

The CDR3 sequence is CASSVTGWANQPQHF. The CDR3, as DNA: TGTGCCAGCAGCGTGACAGGGTGGGCAAATCAGCCCCAGCATTTT. J is TRBJ1-5 and V is TRBV9, with TRBD1 identical over 7 bases. This CDR3 has 15 residues. Germline V gives CDR1 SGDLS, CDR2 YYNGEE. V shed 2 bases and J 4 bases; nucleotides not matched to a gene: 6.

CDR3 in amino acids: CASSEEGVGSPLHF. The CDR3 region has the DNA TGTGCCAGCAGTGAAGAGGGGGTTGGCTCACCCCTCCACTTT. The chain combines TRBV2 with TRBJ1-6; possibly TRBD1 for D (6 bases). The V end lost 1 base, the J end lost 10 bases, and 11 bases lay between the germline ends. The CDR3 extends over 14 amino acids. The germline gives CDR1 SNHLY, CDR2 FYNNEI.

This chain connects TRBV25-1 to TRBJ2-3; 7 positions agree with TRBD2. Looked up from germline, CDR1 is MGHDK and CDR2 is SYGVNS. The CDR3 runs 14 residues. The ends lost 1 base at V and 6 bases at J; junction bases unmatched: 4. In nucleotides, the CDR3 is TGTGCCAGCAGTGAATCCCGCGGGGGTGATACGCAGTATTTT. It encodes CASSESRGGDTQYF.

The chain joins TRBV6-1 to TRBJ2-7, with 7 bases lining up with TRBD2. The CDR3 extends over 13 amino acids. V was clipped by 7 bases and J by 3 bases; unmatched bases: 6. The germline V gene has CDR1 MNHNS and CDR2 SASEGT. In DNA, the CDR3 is TGTGCCAGCAAATCGGGAGGACGCTACGAGCAGTACTTC. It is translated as CASKSGGRYEQYF.

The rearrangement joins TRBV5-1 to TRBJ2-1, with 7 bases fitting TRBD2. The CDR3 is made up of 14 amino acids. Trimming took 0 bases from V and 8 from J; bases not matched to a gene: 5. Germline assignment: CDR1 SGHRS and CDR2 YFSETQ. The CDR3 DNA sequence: TGCGCCAGCAGCTTGGGTGGTGCGGGAGATGAGCAGTTCTTC. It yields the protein CASSLGGAGDEQFF.

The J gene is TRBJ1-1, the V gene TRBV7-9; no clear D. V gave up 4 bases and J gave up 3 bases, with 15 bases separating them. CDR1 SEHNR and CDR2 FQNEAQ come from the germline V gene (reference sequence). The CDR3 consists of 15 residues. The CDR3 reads CASSWLWAEYTEAFF. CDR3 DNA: TGTGCCAGCAGCTGGCTTTGGGCGGAATACACTGAAGCTTTCTTT.

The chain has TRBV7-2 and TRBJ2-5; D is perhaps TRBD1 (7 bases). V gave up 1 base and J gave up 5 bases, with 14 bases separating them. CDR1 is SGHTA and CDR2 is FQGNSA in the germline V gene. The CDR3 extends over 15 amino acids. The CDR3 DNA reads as TGTGCCAGCAGCTTAGTCCAGGGGGGCGGGGAGACCCAGTACTTC. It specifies CASSLVQGGGETQYF.

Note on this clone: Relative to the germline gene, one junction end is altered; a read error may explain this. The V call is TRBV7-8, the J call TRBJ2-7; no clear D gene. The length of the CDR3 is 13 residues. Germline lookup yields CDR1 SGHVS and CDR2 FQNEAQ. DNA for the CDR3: TGTGCCAGCAGCTTAGGAGGCTCCCACGAGCAGTACTTC. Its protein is CASSLGGSHEQYF.

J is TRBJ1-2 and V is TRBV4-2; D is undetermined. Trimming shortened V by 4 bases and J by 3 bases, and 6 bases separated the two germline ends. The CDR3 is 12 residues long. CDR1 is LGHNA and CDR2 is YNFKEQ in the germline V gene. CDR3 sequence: CASSRDHYGYTF. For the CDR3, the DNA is TGTGCCAGCAGCCGCGACCACTATGGCTACACCTTC.

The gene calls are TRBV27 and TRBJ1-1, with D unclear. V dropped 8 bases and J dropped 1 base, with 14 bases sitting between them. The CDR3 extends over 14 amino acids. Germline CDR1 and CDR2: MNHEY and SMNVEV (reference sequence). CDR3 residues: CASLDRQENTEAFF. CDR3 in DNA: TGTGCCAGCCTCGATCGGCAGGAGAACACTGAAGCTTTCTTT.

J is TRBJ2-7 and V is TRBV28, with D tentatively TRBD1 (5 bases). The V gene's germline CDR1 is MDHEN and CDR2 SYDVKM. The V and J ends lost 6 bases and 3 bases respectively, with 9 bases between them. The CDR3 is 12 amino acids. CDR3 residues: CASSQTVYEQYF. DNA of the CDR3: TGTGCCAGCAGCCAGACAGTCTACGAGCAGTACTTC.

The CDR3 DNA sequence: TGTGCCAGCAGAGCGACTAGTTCCGCCGGGGAGCTGTTTTTT. It translates to CASRATSSAGELFF. The V gene is TRBV27, the J gene TRBJ2-2; a possible D gene is TRBD2 (6 bases). CDR1 and CDR2 from the germline V gene are MNHEY and SMNVEV (reference sequence). V was trimmed by 6 bases and J by 6 bases, leaving 14 bases between them. The CDR3 sequence is 14 residues long.

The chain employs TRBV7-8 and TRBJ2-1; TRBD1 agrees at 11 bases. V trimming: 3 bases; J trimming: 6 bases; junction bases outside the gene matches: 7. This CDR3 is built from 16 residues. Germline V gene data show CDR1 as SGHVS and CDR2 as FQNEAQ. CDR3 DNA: TGTGCCAGCAGCTTTCGGACAGGGGGCGCGGTCAATGAGCAGTTCTTC. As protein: CASSFRTGGAVNEQFF.

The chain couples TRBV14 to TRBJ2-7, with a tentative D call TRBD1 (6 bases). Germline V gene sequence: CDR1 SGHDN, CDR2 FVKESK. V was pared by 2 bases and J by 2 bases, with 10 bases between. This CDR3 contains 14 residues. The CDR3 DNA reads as TGTGCCAGCAGCCAAACCGGGACACCCTACGAGCAGTACTTC. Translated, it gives CASSQTGTPYEQYF.

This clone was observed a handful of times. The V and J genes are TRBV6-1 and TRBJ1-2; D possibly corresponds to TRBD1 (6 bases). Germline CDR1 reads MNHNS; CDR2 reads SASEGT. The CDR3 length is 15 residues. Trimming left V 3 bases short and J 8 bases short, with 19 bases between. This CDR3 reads CASSDVGQSWRGYTF. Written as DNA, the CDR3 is TGTGCCAGCAGTGATGTGGGACAATCCTGGCGGGGCTACACCTTC.

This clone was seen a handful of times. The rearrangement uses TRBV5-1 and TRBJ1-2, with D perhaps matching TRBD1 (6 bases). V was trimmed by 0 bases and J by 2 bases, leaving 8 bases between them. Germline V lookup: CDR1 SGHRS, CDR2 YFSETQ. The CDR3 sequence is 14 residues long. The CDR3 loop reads CASSLGQENYGYTF. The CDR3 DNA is TGCGCCAGCAGCTTGGGACAGGAGAACTATGGCTACACCTTC.

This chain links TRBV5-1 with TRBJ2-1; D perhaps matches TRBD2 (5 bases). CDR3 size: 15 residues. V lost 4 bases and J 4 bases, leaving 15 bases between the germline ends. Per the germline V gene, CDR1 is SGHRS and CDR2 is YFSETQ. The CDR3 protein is CASSPKGSVYNEQFF. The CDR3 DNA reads TGCGCCAGCAGCCCAAAAGGGAGTGTTTACAATGAGCAGTTCTTC.

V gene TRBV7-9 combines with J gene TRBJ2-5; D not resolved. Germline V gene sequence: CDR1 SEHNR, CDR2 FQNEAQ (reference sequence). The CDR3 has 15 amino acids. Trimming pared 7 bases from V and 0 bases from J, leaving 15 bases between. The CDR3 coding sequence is TGTGCCAGCACCCTCTCCTCCGGGTACCAAGAGACCCAGTACTTC. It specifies CASTLSSGYQETQYF.

Here the CDR3 DNA reads TGTGCCAGCAGTTCAGGACAGTATGGCTACACCTTC. Its translation: CASSSGQYGYTF. V is TRBV28 and J is TRBJ1-2; perhaps TRBD1 as D (6 bases). Trimming took off 4 bases at V and 5 bases at J, with 8 bases between the two ends. CDR1 MDHEN and CDR2 SYDVKM come from the germline V gene. This CDR3 spans 12 amino acids.

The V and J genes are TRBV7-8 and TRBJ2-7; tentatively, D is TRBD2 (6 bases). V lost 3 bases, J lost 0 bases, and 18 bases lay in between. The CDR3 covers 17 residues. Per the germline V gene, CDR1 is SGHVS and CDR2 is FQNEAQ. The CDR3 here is CASSFRLAKLRSYEQYF. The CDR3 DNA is TGTGCCAGCAGCTTTCGCCTAGCGAAACTCCGCTCCTACGAGCAGTACTTC.

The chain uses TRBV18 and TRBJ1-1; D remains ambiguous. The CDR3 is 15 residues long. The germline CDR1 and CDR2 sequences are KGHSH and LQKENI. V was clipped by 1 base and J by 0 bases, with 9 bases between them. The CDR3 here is CASSPRELMNTEAFF. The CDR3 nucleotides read TGTGCCAGCTCACCACGTGAACTGATGAACACTGAAGCTTTCTTT.